This T cell receptor beta chain was sequenced in a study of blood T cell repertoires in COVID-19. This CDR3 contains 15 residues. Germline V gene data show CDR1 as MNHEY and CDR2 as SVGAGI. Losses at the gene ends were 5 bases for V and 0 bases for J; bases not matched to a gene: 2. Cohort allocation depended upon clinical history that participants reported. In the authors' methods: The assay estimated nucleated cells by amplifying reference gene primers. Measured with immunoSEQ multiplex PCR; TCRdb has only the in-frame clones, and not every one. The V and J calls and clone size come from that table; D and trimming were worked out from the DNA. The sample includes roughly 400,000 clones, around 90% seen only once; the top ten take around 2%.

The rearrangement links TRBV6-5 to TRBJ2-1; 9 positions match TRBD2. The sample consisted of PBMCs or T cells enriched from blood (not recorded which). This TCR was recovered from a middle-aged woman with acute COVID-19. The CDR3 here is CASSQTSGSYNEQFF. CDR3 nucleotides: TGTGCCAGCAGTCAGACTAGCGGCTCCTACAATGAGCAGTTCTTC.